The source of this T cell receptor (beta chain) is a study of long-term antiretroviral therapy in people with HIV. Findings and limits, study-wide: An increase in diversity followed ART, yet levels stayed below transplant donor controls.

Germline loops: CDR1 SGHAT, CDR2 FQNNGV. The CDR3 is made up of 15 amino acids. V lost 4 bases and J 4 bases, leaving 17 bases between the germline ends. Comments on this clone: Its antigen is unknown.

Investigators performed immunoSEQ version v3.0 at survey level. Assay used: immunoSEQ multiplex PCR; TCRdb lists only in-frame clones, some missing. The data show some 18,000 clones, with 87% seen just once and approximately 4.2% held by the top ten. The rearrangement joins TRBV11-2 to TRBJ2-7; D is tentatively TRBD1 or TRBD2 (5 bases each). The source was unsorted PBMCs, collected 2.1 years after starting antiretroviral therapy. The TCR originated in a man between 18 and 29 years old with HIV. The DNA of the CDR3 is TGTGCCAGCAGCTCTGAGGGGCAGCATATTTACGAGCAGTACTTC. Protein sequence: CASSSEGQHIYEQYF.